Listed here is a single T cell receptor beta chain. What it recognizes is unknown. The V gene lost 0 bases and the J gene lost 3 bases, with 6 bases spanning the gap. The CDR3 is 14 residues long. Per germline, CDR1 SNHLY and CDR2 FYNNEI. This specimen comes from a study of a mutant IDH1 vaccine in newly diagnosed glioma. Whole-study context: Patients got their first vaccination 4-6 weeks after radiotherapy alone, or with temozolomide cycles. Every participant had undergone radiotherapy, temozolomide, or both before, and most underwent both. Overall study findings and caveats: Of the patients, 85% to 95% had vaccine-induced immune responses.

Time point meaning: week 35, safety follow-up. A single vaccine dose contained 300 ug of mutant IDH1 20-mer peptide, and topical imiquimod was used with it. Donor tumors were new WHO grade 3 or 4 IDH1-mutant, ATRX-lost astrocytomas. Repertoires were generated with immunoSEQ multiplex PCR, while TCRdb's copy carries only in-frame clones and drops some. The table records approximately 31,000 clones, approximately 82% of them present only once. This TCR came from a woman between 18 and 30 years old with glioma. Sequencing used PBMCs, obtained from a glioma patient whose treatment included an IDH1 peptide vaccine. The rearrangement joins TRBV2 to TRBJ1-5; D is uncertain. In DNA form, the CDR3 reads TGTGCCAGCAGTGAAGCAGGGCTCAATCAGCCCCAGCATTTT. Protein product: CASSEAGLNQPQHF.